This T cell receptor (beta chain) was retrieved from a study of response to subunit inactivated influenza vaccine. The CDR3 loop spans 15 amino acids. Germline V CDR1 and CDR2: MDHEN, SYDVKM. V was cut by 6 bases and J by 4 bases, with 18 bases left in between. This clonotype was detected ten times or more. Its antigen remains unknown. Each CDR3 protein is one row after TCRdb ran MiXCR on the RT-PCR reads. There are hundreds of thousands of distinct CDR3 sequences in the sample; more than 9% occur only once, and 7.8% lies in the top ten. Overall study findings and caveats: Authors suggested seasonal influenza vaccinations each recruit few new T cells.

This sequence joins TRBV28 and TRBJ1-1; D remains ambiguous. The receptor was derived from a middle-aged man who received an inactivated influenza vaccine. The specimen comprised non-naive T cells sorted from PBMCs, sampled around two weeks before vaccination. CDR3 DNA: TGTGCCAGCAGCCCAAGCACGACTCTTGGCACTGAAGCTTTCTTT. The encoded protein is CASSPSTTLGTEAFF.